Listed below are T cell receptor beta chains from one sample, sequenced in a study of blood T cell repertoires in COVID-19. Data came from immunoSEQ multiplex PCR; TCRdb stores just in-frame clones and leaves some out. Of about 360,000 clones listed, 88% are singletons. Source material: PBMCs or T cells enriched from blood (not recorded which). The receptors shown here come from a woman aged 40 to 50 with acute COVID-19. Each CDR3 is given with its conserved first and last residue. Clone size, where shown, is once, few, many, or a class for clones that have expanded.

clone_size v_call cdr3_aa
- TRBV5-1 CASSLAGVGDSPLHF
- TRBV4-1 CASSQVRGRDYGYTF
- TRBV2 CASSTQPAFF
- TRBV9 CASNAGAESYEQYF
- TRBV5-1 CASSLEGVSLYEQYF
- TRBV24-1 CATSDAGVSTDTQYF
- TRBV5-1 CASSWAPGQLNTEAFF
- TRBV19 CASSIGETSYGYTF
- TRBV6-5 CASDLGGYTGELFF
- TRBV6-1 CASSEARDSYGYTF
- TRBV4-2 CASSQAWANNQPQHF
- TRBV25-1 CASSEGLAGGSQETQYF
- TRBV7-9 CASSFADRNNQPQHF
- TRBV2 CASSEGRGLNTIYF
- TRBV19 CASSIARIDRGNQPQHF
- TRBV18 CASSLFSGDQPQHF
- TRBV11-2 CASSFGGKIYGYTF
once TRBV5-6 CASSLLGLHTDTQYF
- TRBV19 CASSIDEQPQHF
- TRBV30 CAWSLNSNQPQHF
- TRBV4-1 CASSPGIANTEAFF
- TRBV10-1 CASSGDRANTEAFF
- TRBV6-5 CASRGAPGYTF
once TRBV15 CATSNRASGANVLTF
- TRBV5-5 CASSLYTSGGWRPGELFF
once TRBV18 CASSPTGGLEKLFF
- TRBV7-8 CASSTGQGAWDEKLFF
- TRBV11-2 CASSLLGQNTEAFF
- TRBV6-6 CASSYVGGQTDTQYF
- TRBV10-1 CASSDRATGELFF
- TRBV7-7 CASSLVAGGRGEQFF
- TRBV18 CASSPRLTAEAFF
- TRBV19 CASSIKGEAGNTIYF
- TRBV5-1 CASSPAGTSGYEQYF
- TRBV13 CASSLVGQGPATNEKLFF